The clone carrying this T cell receptor beta chain came up many times. Its antigen is unidentified. Both blood RNA, taken from unsorted whole blood, and germline DNA were extracted. It was before surgery that 3.5 to 4 milliliters of peripheral blood were collected. This CDR3 is built from 15 residues. The V and J ends lost 0 bases and 4 bases, in that order; junction bases with no gene match: 5. Germline V gene sequence: CDR1 PRHDT, CDR2 FYEKMQ (reference sequence). The sample comes from a study of tumor-infiltrating lymphocytes in primary liver carcinoma. Study details: Participating patients were men and women between 30 and 69 years old. Whole-study results and caveats: Left bulk and unsorted, the samples did not allow CD4+ and CD8+ repertoires to be compared. Tumor region pairs shared more overlap than did tumor-adjacent and tumor-blood pairs.

Total RNA amounting to around 530 ng was the source from which TCR beta cDNA was made with a constant-region primer. Investigators got TCR beta libraries out of three nested multiplex PCR rounds, done with slightly modified ARM-PCR. The two initial PCR rounds, roughly 9 cycles each, used TRBV1-TRBV30 forward and C-beta reverse primers. TCRdb passed the multiplex PCR reads through MiXCR, listing each CDR3 protein once. The table has 180,000 or so distinct CDR3 sequences, 50% to 75% seen once. This receptor was obtained from a man in his forties with primary liver carcinoma and hepatitis B virus infection. Sequencing was performed on peripheral blood. The chain carries TRBV13 and TRBJ2-7, with 8 bases matching TRBD1. CDR3 sequence: CASSLGQGVFYEQYF. The CDR3 DNA is TGTGCCAGCAGCTTAGGACAGGGGGTCTTTTACGAGCAGTACTTC.